These T cell receptor beta chains were read from a single sample in a study of radiotherapy plus CTLA-4 blockade in lung cancer. Measured with immunoSEQ multiplex PCR; TCRdb has only the in-frame clones, and not every one. The data contain 100,000 or so clones, 80% to 85% of them seen just once; the ten biggest clones take up roughly 26%. Sample: peripheral blood, taken from a patient treated with radiotherapy plus ipilimumab. Receptors originate from a human donor with non-small cell lung cancer that progressed on radiotherapy plus ipilimumab. The CDR3 runs from the conserved cysteine through the conserved F or W. D genes are given only for firm matches. Clone size is given for some rows only: seen once, a few or many times, or a class if the clone is expanded.

CDR3aa	CDR3nt	d_gene	abundance	j_gene	v_gene
CASRLTAGGSTDTQYF	TGTGCCAGCCGCCTTACCGCCGGGGGGAGCACAGATACGCAGTATTTT	TRBD2	.	TRBJ2-3	TRBV7-8
CASSLGTGELFF	TGTGCCAGCAGCTTAGGGACCGGGGAGCTGTTTTTT	.	.	TRBJ2-2	TRBV7-3
CASSVEASGYGYTF	TGTGCCAGCAGTGTGGAGGCGTCGGGCTATGGCTACACCTTC	.	.	TRBJ1-2	TRBV28
CASSHNSGAFQETQYF	TGTGCCAGCAGCCATAATTCTGGGGCATTCCAAGAGACCCAGTACTTC	.	.	TRBJ2-5	TRBV7-9
CASSFGTIIGELFF	TGTGCCAGCAGCTTCGGGACTATTATCGGGGAGCTGTTTTTT	TRBD2	few	TRBJ2-2	TRBV5-4
CASSPDKNYGYTF	TGTGCCAGCAGCCCAGACAAGAACTATGGCTACACCTTC	.	.	TRBJ1-2	TRBV7-3
CASSLGRGHGYTF	TGTGCCAGCTCACTCGGCAGGGGACATGGCTACACCTTC	.	.	TRBJ1-2	TRBV18
CASSSDRGLAAEAFF	TGTGCCAGCAGCTCGGACAGGGGGTTGGCCGCTGAAGCTTTCTTT	TRBD1	.	TRBJ1-1	TRBV5-6
CASKKDRSYGYTF	TGCGCCAGCAAGAAGGACAGATCCTATGGCTACACCTTC	.	.	TRBJ1-2	TRBV5-1
CAWSVKLAGLAGHEQFF	TGTGCCTGGAGTGTAAAACTAGCGGGGCTCGCCGGCCATGAGCAGTTCTTC	TRBD2	.	TRBJ2-1	TRBV30
CASSLYTSGRSTDTQYF	TGTGCCAGCAGCTTGTACACTAGCGGGAGAAGCACAGATACGCAGTATTTT	TRBD2	.	TRBJ2-3	TRBV11-2
CASSNSRQVADTQYF	TGTGCCAGCAGTAACTCCCGACAGGTAGCAGATACGCAGTATTTT	.	.	TRBJ2-3	TRBV25-1
CSVEDRGAQSYGYTF	TGCAGCGTTGAAGACCGGGGGGCGCAGAGCTATGGCTACACCTTC	.	once	TRBJ1-2	TRBV29-1
CASKSGGDTEAFF	TGTGCCAGCAAATCAGGGGGGGACACTGAAGCTTTCTTT	TRBD1	.	TRBJ1-1	TRBV6-5
CAIKIGGTNYGYTF	TGTGCCATCAAGATCGGGGGCACTAACTATGGCTACACCTTC	.	few	TRBJ1-2	TRBV28
CASSQSYEQYF	TGTGCCAGCAGCCAATCCTACGAGCAGTACTTC	.	.	TRBJ2-7	TRBV14
CASSLDAPNTGELFF	TGCGCCAGCAGCTTGGACGCCCCGAACACCGGGGAGCTGTTTTTT	.	.	TRBJ2-2	TRBV5-1
CAWSRIEREQFF	TGTGCCTGGAGTCGGATAGAGCGGGAGCAGTTCTTC	.	once	TRBJ2-1	TRBV30
CASSYSQYPTYEQYF	TGTGCCAGCAGTTACTCCCAGTACCCTACCTACGAGCAGTACTTC	.	.	TRBJ2-7	TRBV6-5
CASSLSVQPGELFF	TGTGCCAGCAGCTTAAGCGTTCAACCCGGGGAGCTGTTTTTT	.	.	TRBJ2-2	TRBV7-3
CASSPSGTNNEQFF	TGTGCCAGCAGTCCTAGCGGGACGAACAATGAGCAGTTCTTC	TRBD2	.	TRBJ2-1	TRBV6-6
CASGDPDTQYF	TGCGCCAGCGGGGACCCAGATACGCAGTATTTT	.	.	TRBJ2-3	TRBV10-2
CASSSGDYGYTF	TGTGCCAGCAGCTCAGGGGACTATGGCTACACCTTC	.	.	TRBJ1-2	TRBV7-8
CASSLTSPEDTQYF	TGCGCCAGCAGCTTAACGAGCCCAGAAGATACGCAGTATTTT	.	.	TRBJ2-3	TRBV5-1
CASSVGVPAGEQFF	TGTGCCAGCAGCGTAGGAGTCCCAGCCGGGGAGCAGTTCTTC	.	many	TRBJ2-1	TRBV9
CASNPDRGLNTEAFF	TGTGCCAGCAACCCCGACAGGGGCTTGAACACTGAAGCTTTCTTT	TRBD1	.	TRBJ1-1	TRBV9
CASSPRTGWNNEQFF	TGTGCCAGCAGCCCGCGGACAGGGTGGAACAATGAGCAGTTCTTC	TRBD1	.	TRBJ2-1	TRBV7-2
CASSIILSGSNLQNEQFF	TGTGCCAGTAGTATAATACTTAGCGGGAGCAATCTACAGAATGAGCAGTTCTTC	TRBD2	.	TRBJ2-1	TRBV19
CAIFFGAGGSYGYTF	TGTGCCATCTTCTTTGGAGCAGGGGGGTCCTATGGCTACACCTTC	TRBD1	.	TRBJ1-2	TRBV10-3
CASSQGSGWEKLFF	TGTGCCAGCAGCCAGGGGAGCGGTTGGGAAAAACTGTTTTTT	.	.	TRBJ1-4	TRBV6-1
CASSIFPGIYNEQFF	TGTGCCAGTAGTATATTCCCGGGGATATACAATGAGCAGTTCTTC	.	.	TRBJ2-1	TRBV19
CASSQDNSGGWSRPYEQYF	TGTGCCAGCAGCCAAGATAATAGCGGGGGATGGAGTCGTCCCTACGAGCAGTACTTC	TRBD2	.	TRBJ2-7	TRBV4-2
CASSMTMNTEAFF	TGTGCCAGTAGTATGACCATGAACACTGAAGCTTTCTTT	.	.	TRBJ1-1	TRBV19
CASSQERTGMTGELFF	TGTGCCAGCAGCCAAGAGAGGACAGGGATGACCGGGGAGCTGTTTTTT	TRBD1	.	TRBJ2-2	TRBV4-2
CASSFRETTSPLHF	TGTGCCAGCAGTTTCCGAGAAACGACTTCACCCCTCCACTTT	.	.	TRBJ1-6	TRBV27
CASSLMGGSYNEQFF	TGCGCCAGCAGCTTGATGGGGGGGAGCTACAATGAGCAGTTCTTC	TRBD2	.	TRBJ2-1	TRBV5-1
CASSPLGLLIMQYF	TGTGCCAGCAGTCCACTGGGACTCCTTATCATGCAGTACTTC	.	once	TRBJ2-7	TRBV27
CASSLKRSDSERTGELFF	TGTGCCAGCAGCTTAAAACGATCGGACAGCGAAAGGACCGGGGAGCTGTTTTTT	.	.	TRBJ2-2	TRBV7-8
CASSLEREDVTGELFF	TGCGCCAGCAGCTTGGAGCGGGAGGACGTCACCGGGGAGCTGTTTTTT	TRBD2	.	TRBJ2-2	TRBV5-1
CASSLVGGAQPQHF	TGTGCCAGCAGCTTGGTTGGGGGCGCGCAGCCCCAGCATTTT	.	.	TRBJ1-5	TRBV5-6
CASRPRLTEAFF	TGTGCCAGCAGGCCCAGACTCACTGAAGCTTTCTTT	.	.	TRBJ1-1	TRBV28
CASRLVGGTDTQYF	TGTGCCAGTAGACTAGTCGGGGGCACAGATACGCAGTATTTT	.	many	TRBJ2-3	TRBV19
CASSFNGGETQYF	TGCGCCAGCAGCTTTAATGGGGGAGAGACCCAGTACTTC	.	.	TRBJ2-5	TRBV5-1
CASSLQATNEKLFF	TGTGCCAGCAGTTTACAGGCAACTAATGAAAAACTGTTTTTT	.	.	TRBJ1-4	TRBV27
CASSSRDNQPQHF	TGTGCCAGCAGTAGCAGGGACAATCAGCCCCAGCATTTT	.	.	TRBJ1-5	TRBV2
CASSPRLAGPYEQYF	TGCGCCAGCAGTCCTCGGTTAGCGGGACCCTACGAGCAGTACTTC	TRBD2	.	TRBJ2-7	TRBV5-1
CATRPLRPRGYTF	TGTGCCACCCGCCCTTTGAGGCCGCGGGGCTACACCTTC	.	.	TRBJ1-2	TRBV6-4
CASSFRQGNQPQHF	TGTGCCAGCAGTTTTAGGCAGGGAAATCAGCCCCAGCATTTT	.	once	TRBJ1-5	TRBV28
CASSALGGANTEAFF	TGTGCCAGCAGCGCCCTCGGGGGCGCGAACACTGAAGCTTTCTTT	.	.	TRBJ1-1	TRBV9
CASRAGELFF	TGTGCCAGCCGGGCCGGGGAGCTGTTTTTT	.	.	TRBJ2-2	TRBV2
CASSELGTGVEKLFF	TGTGCCAGCAGTGAACTGGGGACAGGGGTTGAAAAACTGTTTTTT	TRBD1	.	TRBJ1-4	TRBV6-1
CASSESTSAREQYF	TGCGCCAGCAGTGAGTCGACTAGCGCCAGAGAGCAGTACTTC	TRBD2	once	TRBJ2-7	TRBV10-1
CASSEVGGTTDTQYF	TGTGCCAGCAGTGAGGTGGGCGGAACCACAGATACGCAGTATTTT	.	.	TRBJ2-3	TRBV6-1
CAWREGTDTQYF	TGTGCCTGGAGGGAGGGCACAGATACGCAGTATTTT	.	once	TRBJ2-3	TRBV30
CASSTGSGANVLTF	TGTGCCAGTAGCACAGGGAGTGGGGCCAACGTCCTGACTTTC	.	.	TRBJ2-6	TRBV19